Presented here are 7 T cell receptor beta chains from one specimen sequenced in a study of immune characterization of retroperitoneal liposarcoma. Each CDR3 protein gets one entry after TCRdb re-called the PCR reads with MiXCR. The sample comprises approximately 3,100 distinct CDR3 sequences, roughly 26% of which are singletons, and about 14% rests with the top ten. Sequencing was performed on tumor tissue. These TCRs come from a female donor with retroperitoneal liposarcoma.

V usage is TRBV6-6 and J usage is TRBJ2-5; a weak D match, TRBD2 (7 bases). Germline V lookup: CDR1 MNHNY, CDR2 SVGAGI (reference sequence). Trimming stripped 6 bases from V and 5 bases from J, with 19 bases between. This CDR3 has 15 residues. The CDR3 nucleotides read TGTGCCAGCAGCCATAACCTGGGGGGGCGGGAGACCCAGTACTTC. Translating gives CASSHNLGGRETQYF.

The CDR3 sequence is CASSSVTSGHNEQYF. Written as DNA, the CDR3 is TGTGCCAGCAGTTCCGTGACTAGCGGGCACAATGAGCAGTACTTC. The J gene is TRBJ2-1, the V gene TRBV6-1; 10 bases map to TRBD2. The J call may be wrong; the DNA end is better matched by TRBJ2-7. In germline, CDR1 is MNHNS, CDR2 SASEGT. The CDR3 contains 15 residues.

By its share, this clonotype is medium-sized. This rearrangement joins TRBV12-3 or TRBV12-4 to TRBJ2-1; a possible D gene is TRBD2 (7 bases). V was pared by 8 bases and J by 13 bases, with 24 bases between. The CDR3 is 14 residues long. CDR3 DNA: TGTGCCAGCTCTGGCGGAGGGGGGGGGCGAAGACAGTTCTTC. Translated: CASSGGGGGRRQFF.

The V and J genes are TRBV7-9 and TRBJ2-4; maybe TRBD1 (6 bases). V was trimmed by 1 base and J by 1 base, leaving 14 bases between them. The CDR3 covers 17 residues. Germline CDR1 is SEHNR and CDR2 is FQNEAQ (reference sequence). In DNA form, the CDR3 reads TGTGCCAGCAGCTTAGTTACAGGGTCGGGGGCCAAAAACATTCAGTACTTC. Amino acids: CASSLVTGSGAKNIQYF.

J is TRBJ2-1 and V is TRBV10-2, with D perhaps TRBD2 (6 bases). Matching the DNA end better, TRBJ2-7 makes the J call doubtful. Germline V lookup: CDR1 WSHSY, CDR2 SAAADI. The CDR3 covers 11 residues. The CDR3 DNA reads as TGCGCCAGCGGGAGGATAAACGAGCAGTACTTC. Protein product: CASGRINEQYF.

This clonotype is labeled large. The V gene is TRBV6-1, the J gene TRBJ2-7, with 9 bases aligning to TRBD1. Germline V gene sequence: CDR1 MNHNS, CDR2 SASEGT. The CDR3 is made up of 16 amino acids. The V gene end was trimmed by 5 bases and the J gene end by 4 bases; junction bases not matched to a gene: 12. The CDR3 DNA sequence: TGTGCCAGCAGTCGAAGGGGGGGGACAGGGAAATACGAGCAGTACTTC. As protein: CASSRRGGTGKYEQYF.

This clonotype was seen a handful of times. This sequence joins TRBV4-1 and TRBJ1-2, with D possibly matching TRBD1 (6 bases). V was shortened by 4 bases and J by 2 bases, with 11 bases between the two germline ends. Germline V gives CDR1 MGHRA, CDR2 YSYEKL. The CDR3 covers 14 residues. The CDR3 DNA is TGCGCCAGCAGCCGGGAAGGACAGAACTATGGCTACACCTTC. It is translated as CASSREGQNYGYTF.